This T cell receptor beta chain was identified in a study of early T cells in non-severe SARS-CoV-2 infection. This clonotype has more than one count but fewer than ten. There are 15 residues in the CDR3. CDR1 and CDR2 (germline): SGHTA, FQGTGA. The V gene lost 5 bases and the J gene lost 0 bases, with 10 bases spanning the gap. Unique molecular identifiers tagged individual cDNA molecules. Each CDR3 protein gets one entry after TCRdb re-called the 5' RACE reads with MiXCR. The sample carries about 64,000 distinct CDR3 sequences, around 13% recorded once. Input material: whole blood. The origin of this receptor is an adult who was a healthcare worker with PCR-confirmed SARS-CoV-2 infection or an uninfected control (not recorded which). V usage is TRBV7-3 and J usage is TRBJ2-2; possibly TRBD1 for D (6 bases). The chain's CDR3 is CASSLDRSNTGELFF. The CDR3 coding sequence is TGTGCCAGCAGCCTTGACAGGTCGAACACCGGGGAGCTGTTTTTT.